Here is one TCR beta chain with its context. Its antigen remains unknown. This specimen belongs to a study of cytomegalovirus exposure and HLA in healthy donors. Study-level points and caveats: Reportedly, diagnosis of cytomegalovirus status by the classifier showed high specificity and sensitivity. Clonal expansion, a later analysis showed, was greater in HLA-associated TCR beta chains than in equally common others.

The study ran its PCR with 60 Vbeta and 13 Jbeta primers. Measured with immunoSEQ multiplex PCR; TCRdb has only the in-frame clones, and not every one. The table lists around 150,000 clones, 70% to 90% of them singletons, with approximately 8.5% in the top ten. This TCR was sampled from a young man in good health and CMV-seropositive. Material for sequencing was PBMCs.

The CDR3 nucleotides read TGTGCCAGCAGTAAAACAGGGTACTATGGCTACACCTTC. Translating gives CASSKTGYYGYTF. The chain is built from TRBV6-5 and TRBJ1-2, with a weak D call TRBD1 (6 bases). This CDR3 region has 13 residues. Germline V gene sequence: CDR1 MNHEY, CDR2 SVGAGI. With 5 bases removed from V and 3 bases from J, the gap between germline ends came to 10 bases.